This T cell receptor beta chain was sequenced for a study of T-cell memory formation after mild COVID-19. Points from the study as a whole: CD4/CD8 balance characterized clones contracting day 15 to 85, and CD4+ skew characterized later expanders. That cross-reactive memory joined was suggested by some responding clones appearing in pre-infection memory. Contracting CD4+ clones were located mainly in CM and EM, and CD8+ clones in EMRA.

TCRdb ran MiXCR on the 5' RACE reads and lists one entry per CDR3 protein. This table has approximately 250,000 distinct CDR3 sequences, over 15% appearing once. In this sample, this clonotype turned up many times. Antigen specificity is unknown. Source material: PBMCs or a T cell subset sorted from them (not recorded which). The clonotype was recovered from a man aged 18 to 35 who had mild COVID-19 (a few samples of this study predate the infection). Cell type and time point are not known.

The CDR3 loop is CASGRADSYNEQFF. The DNA for the CDR3 is TGCGCCAGCGGAAGGGCAGACTCCTACAATGAGCAGTTCTTC. The rearrangement uses TRBV5-1 and TRBJ2-1; D is uncertain. Trimming cost V 7 bases and J 0 bases, with 11 bases left between them. The length of the CDR3 is 14 residues. CDR1 and CDR2 from the germline V gene are SGHRS and YFSETQ. The full variable domain, in which reference TRBV5-1 and TRBJ2-1 provide the parts outside the CDR3, is KAGVTQTPRYLIKTRGQQVTLSCSPISGHRSVSWYQQTPGQGLQFLFEYFSETQRNKGNFPGRFSGRQFSNSRSEMNVSTLELGDSALYLCASGRADSYNEQFFGPGTRLTVL.